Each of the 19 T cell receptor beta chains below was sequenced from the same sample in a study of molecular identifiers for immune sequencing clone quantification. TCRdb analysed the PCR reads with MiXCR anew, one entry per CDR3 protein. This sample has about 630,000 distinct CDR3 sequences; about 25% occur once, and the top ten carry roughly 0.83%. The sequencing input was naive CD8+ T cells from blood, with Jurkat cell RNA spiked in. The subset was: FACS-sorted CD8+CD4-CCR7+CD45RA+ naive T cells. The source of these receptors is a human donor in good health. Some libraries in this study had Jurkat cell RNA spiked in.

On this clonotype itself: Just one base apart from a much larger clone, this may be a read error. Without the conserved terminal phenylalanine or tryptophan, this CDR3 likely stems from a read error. The CDR3 is CASSELAGSYEQYL. The CDR3 nucleotides read TGTGCCAGCAGCGAGCTAGCGGGGAGCTACGAGCAGTACCTC. The chain uses TRBV7-6 and TRBJ2-7, with 9 bases identical to TRBD2. Germline-derived CDR1 and CDR2 are SGHVS and FNYEAQ. V shed 5 bases, J shed 3 bases, and the junction held 5 bases outside the gene matches. CDR3 length: 14 residues.

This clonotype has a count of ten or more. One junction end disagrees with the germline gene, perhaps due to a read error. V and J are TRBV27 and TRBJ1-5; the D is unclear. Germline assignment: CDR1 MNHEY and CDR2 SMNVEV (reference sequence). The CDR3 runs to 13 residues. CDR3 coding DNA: TGCGCCAGCAGCTTGGACAGCAATCAGCCCCAGCATTTT. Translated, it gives CASSLDSNQPQHF.

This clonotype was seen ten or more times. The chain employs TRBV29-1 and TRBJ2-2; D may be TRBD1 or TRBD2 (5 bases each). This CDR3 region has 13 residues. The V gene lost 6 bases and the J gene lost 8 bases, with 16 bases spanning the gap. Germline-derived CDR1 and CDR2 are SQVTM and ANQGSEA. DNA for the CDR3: TGCAGCGTCGGGGATCGGGGACGGGGGGAGCTGTTTTTT. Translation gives CSVGDRGRGELFF.

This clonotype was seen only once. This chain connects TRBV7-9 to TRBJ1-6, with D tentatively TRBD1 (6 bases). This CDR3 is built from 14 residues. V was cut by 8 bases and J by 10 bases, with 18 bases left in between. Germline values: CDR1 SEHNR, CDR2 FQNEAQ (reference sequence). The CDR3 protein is CASGPPRGISPLHF. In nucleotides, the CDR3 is TGTGCCAGCGGCCCACCCAGGGGTATCTCACCCCTCCACTTT.

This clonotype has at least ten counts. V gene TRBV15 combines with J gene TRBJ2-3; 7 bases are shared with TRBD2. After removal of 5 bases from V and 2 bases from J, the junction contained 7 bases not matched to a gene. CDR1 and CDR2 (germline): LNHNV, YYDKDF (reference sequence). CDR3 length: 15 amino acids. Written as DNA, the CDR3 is TGTGCCACCAGCCCCGGCGGGGGATTCACAGATACGCAGTATTTT. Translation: CATSPGGGFTDTQYF.

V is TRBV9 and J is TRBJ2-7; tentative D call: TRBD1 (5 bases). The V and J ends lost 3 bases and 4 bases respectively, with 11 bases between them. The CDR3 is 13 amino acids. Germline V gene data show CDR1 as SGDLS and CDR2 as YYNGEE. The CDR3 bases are TGTGCCAGCAGCGCCCACCAGGGATACGAGCAGTACTTC. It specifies CASSAHQGYEQYF.

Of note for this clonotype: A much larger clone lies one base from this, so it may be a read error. The CDR3 DNA follows: TGCGCCAGCAGCTCGAACCGGGACTCAAACACCAGGGAGCTGTTTTTT. This translates into CASSSNRDSNTRELFF. The chain recombines TRBV5-1 with TRBJ2-2, with D perhaps matching TRBD2 (6 bases). The germline V gene has CDR1 SGHRS and CDR2 YFSETQ. The CDR3 sequence is 16 residues long.

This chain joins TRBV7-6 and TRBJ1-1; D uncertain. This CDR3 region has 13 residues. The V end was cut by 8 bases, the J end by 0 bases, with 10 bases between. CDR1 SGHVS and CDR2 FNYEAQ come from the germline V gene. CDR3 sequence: CASCLLVNTEAFF. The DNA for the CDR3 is TGTGCCAGCTGCCTTTTGGTGAACACTGAAGCTTTCTTT.

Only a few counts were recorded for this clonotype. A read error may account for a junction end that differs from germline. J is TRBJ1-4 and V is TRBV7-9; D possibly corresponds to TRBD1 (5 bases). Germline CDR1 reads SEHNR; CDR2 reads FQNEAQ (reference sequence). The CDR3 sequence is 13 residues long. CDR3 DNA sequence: TGTGCCAGCGAGGACACCCCTTTGGAAAAACCGTTTTTT. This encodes CASEDTPLEKPFF.

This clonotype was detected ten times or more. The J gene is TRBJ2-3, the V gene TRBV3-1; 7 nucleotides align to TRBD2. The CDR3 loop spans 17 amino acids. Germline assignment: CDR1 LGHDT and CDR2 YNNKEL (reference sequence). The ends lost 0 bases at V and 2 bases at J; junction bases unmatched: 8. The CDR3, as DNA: TGTGCCAGCAGCCAAGATCCCACGGGACTAACCACAGATACGCAGTATTTT. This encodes CASSQDPTGLTTDTQYF.

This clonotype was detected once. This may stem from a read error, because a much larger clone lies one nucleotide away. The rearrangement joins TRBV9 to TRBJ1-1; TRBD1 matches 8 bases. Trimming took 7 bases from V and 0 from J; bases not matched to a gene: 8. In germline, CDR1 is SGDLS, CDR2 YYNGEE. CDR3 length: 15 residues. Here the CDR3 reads CASAETGDMNTEAFF. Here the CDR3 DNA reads TGTGCCAGCGCCGAGACAGGGGACATGAACACTGAAGCTTTCTTT.

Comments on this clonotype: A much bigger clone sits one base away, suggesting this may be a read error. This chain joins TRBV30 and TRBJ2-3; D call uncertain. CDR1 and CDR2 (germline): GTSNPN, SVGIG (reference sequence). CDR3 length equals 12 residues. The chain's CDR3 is CAWILTTDTRYF. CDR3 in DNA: TGTGCCTGGATATTAACCACAGATACGCGGTATTTT.

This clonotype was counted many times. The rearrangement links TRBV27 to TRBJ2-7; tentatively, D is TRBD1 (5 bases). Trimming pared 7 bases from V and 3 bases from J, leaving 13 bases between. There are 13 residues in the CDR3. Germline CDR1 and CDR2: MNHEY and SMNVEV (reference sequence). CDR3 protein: CASKEQVDYEQYF. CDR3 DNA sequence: TGTGCCAGCAAGGAACAGGTCGACTACGAGCAGTACTTC.

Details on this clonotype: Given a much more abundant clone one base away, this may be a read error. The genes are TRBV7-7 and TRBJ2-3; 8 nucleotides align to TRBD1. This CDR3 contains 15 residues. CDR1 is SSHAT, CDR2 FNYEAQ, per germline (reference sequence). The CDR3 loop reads CAGSREIGQGGTQYF. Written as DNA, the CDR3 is TGTGCCGGCAGCAGAGAAATTGGACAGGGAGGTACGCAGTATTTT. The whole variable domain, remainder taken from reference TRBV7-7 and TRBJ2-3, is GAGVSQSPRYKVTKRGQDVTLRCDPISSHATLYWYQQALGQGPEFLTYFNYEAQPDKSGLPSDRFSAERPEGSISTLTIQRTEQRDSAMYRCAGSREIGQGGTQYFGPGTRLTVL.

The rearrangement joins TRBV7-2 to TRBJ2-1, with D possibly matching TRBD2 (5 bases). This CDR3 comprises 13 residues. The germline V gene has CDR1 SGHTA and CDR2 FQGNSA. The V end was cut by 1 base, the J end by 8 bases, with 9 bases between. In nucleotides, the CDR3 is TGTGCCAGCAGCTTAGGAGGGTCTTATGAGCAGTTCTTC. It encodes CASSLGGSYEQFF.

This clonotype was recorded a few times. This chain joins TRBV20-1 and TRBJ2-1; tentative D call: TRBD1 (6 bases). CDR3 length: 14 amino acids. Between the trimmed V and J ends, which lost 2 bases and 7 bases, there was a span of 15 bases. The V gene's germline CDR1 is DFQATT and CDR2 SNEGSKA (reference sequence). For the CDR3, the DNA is TGCAGTGCTAGATCGGACAGCAGTTATAATGAGCAGTTCTTC. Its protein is CSARSDSSYNEQFF.

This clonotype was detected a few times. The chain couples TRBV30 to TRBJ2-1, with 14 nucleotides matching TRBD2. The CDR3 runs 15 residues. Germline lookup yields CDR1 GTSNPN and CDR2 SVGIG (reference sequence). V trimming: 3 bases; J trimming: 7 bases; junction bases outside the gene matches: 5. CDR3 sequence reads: CAWSRLAGGGNEQFF. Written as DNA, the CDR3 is TGTGCCTGGAGCCGACTAGCGGGAGGGGGAAATGAGCAGTTCTTC.

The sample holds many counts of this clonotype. Here the CDR3 DNA reads TGTGCCAGCAGATTAGCGGGAAGAATTGCTTCCGGCACAGATACGCAGTATTTT. This codes for CASRLAGRIASGTDTQYF. V and J are TRBV6-5 and TRBJ2-3, with 8 positions matching TRBD2. Germline CDR1 MNHEY, CDR2 SVGAGI. This CDR3 has 18 residues. V trimming: 6 bases; J trimming: 1 base; junction bases outside the gene matches: 15.

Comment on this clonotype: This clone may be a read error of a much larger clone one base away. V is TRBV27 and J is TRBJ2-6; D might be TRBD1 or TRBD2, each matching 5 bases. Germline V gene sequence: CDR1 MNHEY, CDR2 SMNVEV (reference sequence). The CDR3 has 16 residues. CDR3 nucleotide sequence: TGTGCCAGCAGTTTATTAGGGGTTGACGGGGCCAACGTCCAGACTTTC. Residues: CASSLLGVDGANVQTF.